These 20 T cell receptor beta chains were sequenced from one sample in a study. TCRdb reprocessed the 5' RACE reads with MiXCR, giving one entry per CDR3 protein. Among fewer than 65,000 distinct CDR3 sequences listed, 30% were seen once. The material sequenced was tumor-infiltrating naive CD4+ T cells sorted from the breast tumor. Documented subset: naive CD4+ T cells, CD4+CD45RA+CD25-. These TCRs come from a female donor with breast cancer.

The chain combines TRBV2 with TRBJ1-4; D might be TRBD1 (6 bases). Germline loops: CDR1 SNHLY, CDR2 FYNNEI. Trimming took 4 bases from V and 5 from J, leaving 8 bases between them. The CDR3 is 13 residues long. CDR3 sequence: CASSGDRNEKLFF. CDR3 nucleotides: TGTGCCAGCAGTGGTGACAGGAATGAAAAACTGTTTTTT.

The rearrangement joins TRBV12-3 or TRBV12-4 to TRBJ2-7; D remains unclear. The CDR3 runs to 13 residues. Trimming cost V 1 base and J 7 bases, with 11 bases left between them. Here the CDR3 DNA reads TGTGCCAGCAGTTTAGACAACCTCGGGGAGCAGTACTTC. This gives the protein CASSLDNLGEQYF.

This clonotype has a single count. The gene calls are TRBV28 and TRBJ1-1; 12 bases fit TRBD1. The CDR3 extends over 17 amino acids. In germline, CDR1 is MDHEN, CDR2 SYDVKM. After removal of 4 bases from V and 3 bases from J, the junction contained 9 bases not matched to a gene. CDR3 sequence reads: CASSSSGTGGSHTEAFF. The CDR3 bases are TGTGCCAGCAGTTCGTCCGGGACAGGGGGCTCTCACACTGAAGCTTTCTTT. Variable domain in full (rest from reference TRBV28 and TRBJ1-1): DVKVTQSSRYLVKRTGEKVFLECVQDMDHENMFWYRQDPGLGLRLIYFSYDVKMKEKGDIPEGYSVSREKKERFSLILESASTNQTSMYLCASSSSGTGGSHTEAFFGQGTRLTVV.

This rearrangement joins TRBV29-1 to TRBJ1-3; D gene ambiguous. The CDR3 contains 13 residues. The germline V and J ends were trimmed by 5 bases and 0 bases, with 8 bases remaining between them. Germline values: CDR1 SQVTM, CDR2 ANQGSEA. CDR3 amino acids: CSVKSSSGNTIYF. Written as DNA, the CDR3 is TGCAGCGTTAAGTCGTCCTCTGGAAACACCATATATTTT. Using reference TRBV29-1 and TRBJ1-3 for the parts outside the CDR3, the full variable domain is SAVISQKPSRDICQRGTSLTIQCQVDSQVTMMFWYRQQPGQSLTLIATANQGSEATYESGFVIDKFPISRPNLTFSTLTVSNMSPEDSSIYLCSVKSSSGNTIYFGEGSWLTVV.

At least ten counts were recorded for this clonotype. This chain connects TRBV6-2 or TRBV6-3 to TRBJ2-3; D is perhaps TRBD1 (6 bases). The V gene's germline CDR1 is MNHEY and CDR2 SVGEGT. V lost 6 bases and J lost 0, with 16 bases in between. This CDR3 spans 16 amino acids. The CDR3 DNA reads TGTGCCAGCAGACCCGGCAGGGGAAAGAGCACAGATACGCAGTATTTT. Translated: CASRPGRGKSTDTQYF.

CDR3 nucleotides: TGCAGTGCTAGAGAGCCGGCAGGGGGCCCCTACGAGCAGTACTTC. The encoded protein is CSAREPAGGPYEQYF. The V call is TRBV20-1, the J call TRBJ2-7, with TRBD1 identical over 8 bases. Germline assignment: CDR1 DFQATT and CDR2 SNEGSKA (reference sequence). The CDR3 consists of 15 residues. J gave up 2 bases and V 0 bases, and 6 bases lay outside the gene matches.

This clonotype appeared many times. The CDR3 loop is CASSLGSSGANVLTF. As DNA, the CDR3 is TGTGCCAGCAGCTTAGGGAGCTCTGGGGCCAACGTCCTGACTTTC. The chain uses TRBV7-2 and TRBJ2-6; D is undetermined. This CDR3 has 15 amino acids. Germline V lookup: CDR1 SGHTA, CDR2 FQGNSA. The V end was cut by 1 base, the J end by 0 bases, with 4 bases between.

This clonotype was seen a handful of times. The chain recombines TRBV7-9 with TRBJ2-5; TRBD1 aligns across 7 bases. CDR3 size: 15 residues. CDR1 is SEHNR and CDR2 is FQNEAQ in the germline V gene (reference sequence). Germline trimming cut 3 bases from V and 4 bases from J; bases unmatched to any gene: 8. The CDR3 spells CASSFGQGVGETQYF. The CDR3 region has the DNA TGTGCCAGCAGCTTTGGGCAGGGGGTCGGAGAGACCCAGTACTTC.

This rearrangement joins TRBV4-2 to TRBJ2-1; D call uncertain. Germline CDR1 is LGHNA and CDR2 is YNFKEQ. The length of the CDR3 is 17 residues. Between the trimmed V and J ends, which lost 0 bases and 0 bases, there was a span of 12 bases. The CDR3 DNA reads TGTGCCAGCAGCCAAGAGGCTCCGGTTTTCTCCTACAATGAGCAGTTCTTC. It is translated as CASSQEAPVFSYNEQFF.

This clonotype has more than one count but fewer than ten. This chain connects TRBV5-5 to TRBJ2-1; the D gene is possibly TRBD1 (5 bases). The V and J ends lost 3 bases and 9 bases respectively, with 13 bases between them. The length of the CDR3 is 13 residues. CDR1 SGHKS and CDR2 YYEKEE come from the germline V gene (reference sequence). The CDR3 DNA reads TGTGCCAGCAGCTACCAGGGTTCCCGTGAGCAGTTCTTC. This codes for CASSYQGSREQFF.

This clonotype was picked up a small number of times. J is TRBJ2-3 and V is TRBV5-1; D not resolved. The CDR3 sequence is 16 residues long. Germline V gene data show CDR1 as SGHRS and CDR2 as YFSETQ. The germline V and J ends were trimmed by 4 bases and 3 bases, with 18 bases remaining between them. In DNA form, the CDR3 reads TGCGCCAGCAGCCATTCTGACTCGGGTGGGACAGATACGCAGTATTTT. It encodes CASSHSDSGGTDTQYF. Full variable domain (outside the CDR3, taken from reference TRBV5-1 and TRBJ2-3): KAGVTQTPRYLIKTRGQQVTLSCSPISGHRSVSWYQQTPGQGLQFLFEYFSETQRNKGNFPGRFSGRQFSNSRSEMNVSTLELGDSALYLCASSHSDSGGTDTQYFGPGTRLTVL.

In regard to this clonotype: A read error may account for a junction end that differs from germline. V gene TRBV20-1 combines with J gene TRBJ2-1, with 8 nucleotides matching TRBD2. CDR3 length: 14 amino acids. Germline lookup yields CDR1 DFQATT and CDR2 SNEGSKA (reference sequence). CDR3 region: CGASWLGTSDRQFF. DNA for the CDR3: TGCGGTGCTAGTTGGTTGGGGACTAGTGACCGGCAGTTCTTC.

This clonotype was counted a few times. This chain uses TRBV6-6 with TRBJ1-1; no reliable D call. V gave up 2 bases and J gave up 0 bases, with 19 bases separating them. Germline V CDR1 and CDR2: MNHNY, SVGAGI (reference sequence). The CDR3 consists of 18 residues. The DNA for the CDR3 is TGTGCCAGCAGTTACCTGGTAGGTGAGGAGATTATGAACACTGAAGCTTTCTTT. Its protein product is CASSYLVGEEIMNTEAFF.

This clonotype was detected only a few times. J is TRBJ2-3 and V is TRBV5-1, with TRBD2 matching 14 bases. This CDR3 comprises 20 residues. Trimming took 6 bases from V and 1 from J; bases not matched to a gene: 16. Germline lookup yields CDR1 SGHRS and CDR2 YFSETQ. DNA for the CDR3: TGCGCCAGCAAGGAGACTAGCGGGAGGGAAATATGGCTGCGCACAGATACGCAGTATTTT. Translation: CASKETSGREIWLRTDTQYF.

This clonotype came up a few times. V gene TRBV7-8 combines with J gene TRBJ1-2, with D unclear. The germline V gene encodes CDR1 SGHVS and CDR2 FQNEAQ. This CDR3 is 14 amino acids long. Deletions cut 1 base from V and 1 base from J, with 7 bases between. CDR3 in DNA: TGTGCCAGCAGCTTAGATCTAAATAACTATGGCTACACCTTC. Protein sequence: CASSLDLNNYGYTF.

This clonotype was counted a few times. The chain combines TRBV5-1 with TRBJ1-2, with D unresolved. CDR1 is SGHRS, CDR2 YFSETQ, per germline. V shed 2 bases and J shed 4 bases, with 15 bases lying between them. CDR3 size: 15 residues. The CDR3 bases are TGCGCCAGCAGCTTAGGGTCCGGGGAAGGCTATGGCTACACCTTC. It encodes CASSLGSGEGYGYTF. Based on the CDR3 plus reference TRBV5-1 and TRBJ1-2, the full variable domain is KAGVTQTPRYLIKTRGQQVTLSCSPISGHRSVSWYQQTPGQGLQFLFEYFSETQRNKGNFPGRFSGRQFSNSRSEMNVSTLELGDSALYLCASSLGSGEGYGYTFGSGTRLTVV.

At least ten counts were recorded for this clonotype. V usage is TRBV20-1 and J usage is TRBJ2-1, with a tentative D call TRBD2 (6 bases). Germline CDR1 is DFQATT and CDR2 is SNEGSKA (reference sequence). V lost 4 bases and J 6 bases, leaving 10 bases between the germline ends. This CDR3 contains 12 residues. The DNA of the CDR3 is TGCAGTGCTACGGGAGCTGGCAATGAGCAGTTCTTC. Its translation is CSATGAGNEQFF.

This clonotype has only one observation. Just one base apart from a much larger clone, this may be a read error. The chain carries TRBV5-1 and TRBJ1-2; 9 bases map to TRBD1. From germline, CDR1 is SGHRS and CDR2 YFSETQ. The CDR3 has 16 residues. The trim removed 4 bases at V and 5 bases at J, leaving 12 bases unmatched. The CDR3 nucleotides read TGCGCCAGCAGCCTGGATCGGACAGGGGCCCAGTATGGCTACACCTTC. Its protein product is CASSLDRTGAQYGYTF.

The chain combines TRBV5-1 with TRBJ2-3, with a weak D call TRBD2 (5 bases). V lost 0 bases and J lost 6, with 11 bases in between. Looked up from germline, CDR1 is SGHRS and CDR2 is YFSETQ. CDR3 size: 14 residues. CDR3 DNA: TGCGCCAGCAGCTTGGAACCTAGCAGCGATACGCAGTATTTT. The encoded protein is CASSLEPSSDTQYF.

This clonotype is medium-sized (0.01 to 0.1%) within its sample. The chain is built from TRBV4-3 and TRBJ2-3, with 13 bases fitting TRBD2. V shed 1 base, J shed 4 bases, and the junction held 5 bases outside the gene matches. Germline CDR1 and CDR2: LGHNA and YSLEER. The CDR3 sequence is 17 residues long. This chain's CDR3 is CASSQGRLAGGADTQYF. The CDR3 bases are TGCGCCAGCAGCCAAGGTCGACTAGCGGGAGGTGCAGATACGCAGTATTTT.